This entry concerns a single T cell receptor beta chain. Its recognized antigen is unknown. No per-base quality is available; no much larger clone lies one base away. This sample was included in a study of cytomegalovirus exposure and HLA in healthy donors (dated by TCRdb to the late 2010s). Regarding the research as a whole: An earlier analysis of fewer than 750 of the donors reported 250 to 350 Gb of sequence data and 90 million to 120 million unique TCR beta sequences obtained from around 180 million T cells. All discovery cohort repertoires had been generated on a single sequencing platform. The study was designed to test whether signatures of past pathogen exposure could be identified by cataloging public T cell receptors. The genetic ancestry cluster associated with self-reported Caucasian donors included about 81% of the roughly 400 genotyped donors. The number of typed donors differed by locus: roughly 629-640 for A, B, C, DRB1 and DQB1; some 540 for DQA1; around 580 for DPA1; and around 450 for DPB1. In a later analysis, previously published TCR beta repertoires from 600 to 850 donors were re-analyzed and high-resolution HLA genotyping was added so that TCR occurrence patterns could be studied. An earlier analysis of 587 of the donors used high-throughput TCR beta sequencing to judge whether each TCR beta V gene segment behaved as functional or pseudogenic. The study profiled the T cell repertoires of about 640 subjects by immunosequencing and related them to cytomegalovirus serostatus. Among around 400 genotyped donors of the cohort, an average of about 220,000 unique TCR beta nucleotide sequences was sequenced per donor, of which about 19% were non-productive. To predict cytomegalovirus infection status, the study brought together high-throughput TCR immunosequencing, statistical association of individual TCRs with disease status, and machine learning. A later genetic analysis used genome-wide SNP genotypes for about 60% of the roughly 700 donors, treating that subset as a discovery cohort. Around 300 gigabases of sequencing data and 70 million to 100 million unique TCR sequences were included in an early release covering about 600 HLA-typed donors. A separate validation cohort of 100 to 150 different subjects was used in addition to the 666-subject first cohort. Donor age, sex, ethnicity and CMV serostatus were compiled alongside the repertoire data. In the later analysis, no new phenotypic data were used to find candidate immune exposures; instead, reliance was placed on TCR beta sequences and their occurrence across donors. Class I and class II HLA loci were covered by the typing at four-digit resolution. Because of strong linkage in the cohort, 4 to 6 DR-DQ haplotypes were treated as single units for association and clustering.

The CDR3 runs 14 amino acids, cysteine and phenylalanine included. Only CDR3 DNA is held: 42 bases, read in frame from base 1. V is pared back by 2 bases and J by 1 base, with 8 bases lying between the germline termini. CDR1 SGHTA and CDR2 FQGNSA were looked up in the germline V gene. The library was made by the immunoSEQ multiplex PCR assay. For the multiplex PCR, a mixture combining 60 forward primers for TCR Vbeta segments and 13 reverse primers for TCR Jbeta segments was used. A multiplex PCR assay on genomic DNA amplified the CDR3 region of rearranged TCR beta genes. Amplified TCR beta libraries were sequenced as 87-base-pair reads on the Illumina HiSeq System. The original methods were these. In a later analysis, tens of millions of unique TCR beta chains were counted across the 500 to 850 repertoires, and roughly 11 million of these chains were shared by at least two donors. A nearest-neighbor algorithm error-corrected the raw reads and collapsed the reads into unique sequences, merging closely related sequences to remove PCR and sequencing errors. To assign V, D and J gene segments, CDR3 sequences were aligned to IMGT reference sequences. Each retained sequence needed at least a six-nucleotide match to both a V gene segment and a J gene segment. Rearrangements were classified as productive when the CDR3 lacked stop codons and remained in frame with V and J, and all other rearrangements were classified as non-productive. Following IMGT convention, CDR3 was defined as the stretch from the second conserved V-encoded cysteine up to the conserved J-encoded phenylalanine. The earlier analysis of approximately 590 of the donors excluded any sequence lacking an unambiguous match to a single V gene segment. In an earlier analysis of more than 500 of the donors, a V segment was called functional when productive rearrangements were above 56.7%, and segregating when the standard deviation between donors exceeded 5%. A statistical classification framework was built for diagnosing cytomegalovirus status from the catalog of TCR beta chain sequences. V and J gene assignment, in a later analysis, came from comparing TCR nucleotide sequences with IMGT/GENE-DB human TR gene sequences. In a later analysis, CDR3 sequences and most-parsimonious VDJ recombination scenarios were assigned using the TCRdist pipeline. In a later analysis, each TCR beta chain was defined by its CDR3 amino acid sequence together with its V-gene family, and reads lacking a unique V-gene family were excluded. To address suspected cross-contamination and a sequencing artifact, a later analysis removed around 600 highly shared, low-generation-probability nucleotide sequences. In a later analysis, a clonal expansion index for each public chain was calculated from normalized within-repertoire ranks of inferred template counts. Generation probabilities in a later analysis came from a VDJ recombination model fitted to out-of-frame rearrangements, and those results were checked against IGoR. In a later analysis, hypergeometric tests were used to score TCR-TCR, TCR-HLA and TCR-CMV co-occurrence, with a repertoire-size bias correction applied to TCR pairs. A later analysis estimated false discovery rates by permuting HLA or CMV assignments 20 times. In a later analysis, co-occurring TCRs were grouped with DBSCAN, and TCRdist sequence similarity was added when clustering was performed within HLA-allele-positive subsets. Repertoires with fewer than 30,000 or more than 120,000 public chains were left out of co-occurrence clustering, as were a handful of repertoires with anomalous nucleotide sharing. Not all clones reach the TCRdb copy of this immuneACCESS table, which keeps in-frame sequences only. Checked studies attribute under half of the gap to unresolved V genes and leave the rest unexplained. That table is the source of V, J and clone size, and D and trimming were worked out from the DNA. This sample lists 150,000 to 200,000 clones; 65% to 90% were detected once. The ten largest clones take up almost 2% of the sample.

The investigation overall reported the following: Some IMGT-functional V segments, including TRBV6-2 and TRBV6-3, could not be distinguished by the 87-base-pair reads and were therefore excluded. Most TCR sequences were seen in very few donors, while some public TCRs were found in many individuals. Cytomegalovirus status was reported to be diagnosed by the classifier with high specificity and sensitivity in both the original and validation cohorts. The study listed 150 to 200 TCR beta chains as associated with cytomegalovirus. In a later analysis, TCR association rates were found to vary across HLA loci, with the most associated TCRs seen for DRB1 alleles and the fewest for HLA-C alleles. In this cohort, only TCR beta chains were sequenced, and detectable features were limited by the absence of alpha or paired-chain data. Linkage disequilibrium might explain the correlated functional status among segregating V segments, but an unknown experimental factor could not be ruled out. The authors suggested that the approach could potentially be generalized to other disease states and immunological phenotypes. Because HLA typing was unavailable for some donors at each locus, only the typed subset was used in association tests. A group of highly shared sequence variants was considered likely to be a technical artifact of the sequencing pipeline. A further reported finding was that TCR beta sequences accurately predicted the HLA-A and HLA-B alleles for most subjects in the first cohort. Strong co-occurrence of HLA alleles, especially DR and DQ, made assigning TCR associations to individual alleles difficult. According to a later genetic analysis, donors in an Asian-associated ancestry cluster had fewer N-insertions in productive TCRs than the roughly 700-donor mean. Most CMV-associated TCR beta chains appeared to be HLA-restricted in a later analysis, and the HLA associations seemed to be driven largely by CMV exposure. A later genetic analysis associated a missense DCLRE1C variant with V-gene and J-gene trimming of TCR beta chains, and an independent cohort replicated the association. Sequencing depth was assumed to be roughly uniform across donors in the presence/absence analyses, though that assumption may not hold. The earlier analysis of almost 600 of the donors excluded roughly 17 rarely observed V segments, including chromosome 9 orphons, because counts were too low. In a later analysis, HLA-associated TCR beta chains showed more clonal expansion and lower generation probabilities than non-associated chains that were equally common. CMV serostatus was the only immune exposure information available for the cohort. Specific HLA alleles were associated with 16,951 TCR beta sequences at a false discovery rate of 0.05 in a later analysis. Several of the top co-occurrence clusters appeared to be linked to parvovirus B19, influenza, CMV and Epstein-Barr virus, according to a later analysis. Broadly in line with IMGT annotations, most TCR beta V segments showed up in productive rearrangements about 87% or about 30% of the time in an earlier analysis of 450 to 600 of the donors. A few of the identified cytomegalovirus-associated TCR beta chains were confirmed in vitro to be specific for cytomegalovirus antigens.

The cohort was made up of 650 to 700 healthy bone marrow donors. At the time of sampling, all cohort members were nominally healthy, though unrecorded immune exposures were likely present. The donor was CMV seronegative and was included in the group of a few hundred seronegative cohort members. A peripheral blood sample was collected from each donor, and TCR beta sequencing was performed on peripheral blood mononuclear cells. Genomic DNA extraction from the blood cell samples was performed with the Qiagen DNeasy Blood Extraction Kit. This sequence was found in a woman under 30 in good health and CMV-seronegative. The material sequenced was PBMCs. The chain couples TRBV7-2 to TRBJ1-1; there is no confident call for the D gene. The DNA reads TGTGCCAGCAGCTTAAGTACGGGGAACACTGAAGCTTTCTTT. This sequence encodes CASSLSTGNTEAFF. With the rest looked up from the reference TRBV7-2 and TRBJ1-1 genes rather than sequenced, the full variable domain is GAGVSQSPSNKVTEKGKDVELRCDPISGHTALYWYRQSLGQGLEFLIYFQGNSAPDKSGLPSDRFSAERTGGSVSTLTIQRTQQEDSAVYLCASSLSTGNTEAFFGQGTRLTVV.